There are many counts of the clone carrying this T cell receptor (beta chain). Researchers prepared the TCRbeta library using unique molecular identifiers, the study reports. Via MiXCR, TCRdb re-called the PCR reads, giving one row per CDR3 protein. The sample includes around 670,000 distinct CDR3 sequences, 13% of them seen just once. Germline-derived CDR1 and CDR2 are DFQATT and SNEGSKA (reference sequence). The CDR3 has 13 residues. V dropped 3 bases and J dropped 8 bases, with 11 bases sitting between them. This record belongs to a study of T-cell reconstitution after alpha-beta-depleted transplantation in children.

This sequence originates from a girl aged 2 to 10 with congenital amegakaryocytic thrombocytopenia, due to receive a stem cell transplant. The specimen was PBMCs, collected before TCRalphabeta/CD19-depleted stem cell transplant. J is TRBJ1-6 and V is TRBV20-1; the D gene is possibly TRBD1 (6 bases). The CDR3 sequence: CSASTGPDSPLHF. The CDR3 nucleotides read TGCAGTGCTAGCACAGGGCCGGATTCACCCCTCCACTTT.